Below, 12 T cell receptor beta chains from the same sample are listed, as sequenced in a study of cytomegalovirus exposure and HLA in healthy donors. The study ran its PCR with 60 Vbeta and 13 Jbeta primers. Assay used: immunoSEQ multiplex PCR; TCRdb lists only in-frame clones, some missing. The repertoire consists of around 200,000 clones, with roughly 80% occurring once and the leading ten covering around 3.2%. Sequencing input: PBMCs. These receptors came from a female donor in good health and CMV-seronegative.

This chain joins TRBV28 and TRBJ2-7; 7 bases are shared with TRBD1. Germline loops: CDR1 MDHEN, CDR2 SYDVKM. The CDR3 length is 14 residues. The ends lost 7 bases at V and 6 bases at J; junction bases unmatched: 12. The CDR3 loop is CASKTYSSGGEQYF. DNA of the CDR3: TGTGCCAGCAAAACATATAGTTCAGGGGGCGAGCAGTACTTC.

The chain combines TRBV6-4 with TRBJ1-2; 11 nucleotides match TRBD1. The CDR3 is 14 residues long. From germline, CDR1 is MRHNA and CDR2 SNTAGT. The junction had 2 bases not matched to a gene; V was cut back by 0 bases and J by 8 bases. CDR3 sequence (DNA): TGTGCCAGCAGTGACTCTGGGACAGGGGGAGGCTACACCTTC. This sequence encodes CASSDSGTGGGYTF.

This clone was observed a single time. J is TRBJ2-3 and V is TRBV9, with 8 bases fitting TRBD1. CDR1 is SGDLS and CDR2 is YYNGEE in the germline V gene. Trimming cost V 0 bases and J 0 bases; bases outside gene matches: 3. The CDR3 loop spans 16 amino acids. CDR3 DNA: TGTGCCAGCAGCGTAGTGACAGGGGCCAGCACAGATACGCAGTATTTT. Its protein is CASSVVTGASTDTQYF.

This clone was counted between two and nine times. The chain joins TRBV19 to TRBJ1-5; tentatively, D is TRBD1 (5 bases). Germline V lookup: CDR1 LNHDA, CDR2 SQIVND (reference sequence). Between the trimmed V and J ends, which lost 4 bases and 3 bases, there was a span of 19 bases. This CDR3 has 17 residues. Written as DNA, the CDR3 is TGTGCCAGTAGTAGAGAAGGCGGGACGGGGTACAATCAGCCCCAGCATTTT. Its translation is CASSREGGTGYNQPQHF.

CDR3 nucleotides: TGTGCCAGCAGCTTACTACAGGGGGGGACTGAAGCTTTCTTT. Translation gives CASSLLQGGTEAFF. The chain links TRBV7-9 to TRBJ1-1, with 8 bases fitting TRBD1. There are 14 residues in the CDR3. V lost 2 bases and J lost 5; bases outside the gene matches: 4. Germline V gene lookup returns CDR1 SEHNR and CDR2 FQNEAQ (reference sequence).

The genes are TRBV9 and TRBJ1-1, with D hard to call. This CDR3 is 15 amino acids long. V lost 1 base to trimming and J lost 1 base, with 11 bases between them. Germline CDR1 and CDR2: SGDLS and YYNGEE. The CDR3 is CASSVFDTRNTEAFF. Here the CDR3 DNA reads TGTGCCAGCAGCGTATTTGACACAAGGAACACTGAAGCTTTCTTT. Combining the CDR3 with reference TRBV9 and TRBJ1-1 gives the whole variable domain DSGVTQTPKHLITATGQRVTLRCSPRSGDLSVYWYQQSLDQGLQFLIQYYNGEERAKGNILERFSAQQFPDLHSELNLSSLELGDSALYFCASSVFDTRNTEAFFGQGTRLTVV.

To note about this clone: Other DNA sequences of this sample code for an identical CDR3. The rearrangement uses TRBV7-9 and TRBJ2-5, with D possibly matching TRBD2 (6 bases). Germline CDR1 and CDR2: SEHNR and FQNEAQ (reference sequence). The CDR3 length is 14 residues. With 2 bases removed from V and 5 bases from J, the gap between germline ends came to 12 bases. Written as DNA, the CDR3 is TGTGCCAGCAGCTTAACCGGGGCGGGGGAGACCCAGTACTTC. It translates to CASSLTGAGETQYF.

The gene calls are TRBV7-2 and TRBJ2-3; 8 bases fit TRBD2. The germline CDR1 and CDR2 sequences are SGHTA and FQGNSA. This CDR3 spans 15 amino acids. Trimming removed 2 bases from V and 2 bases from J; junction bases left unmatched: 3. For the CDR3, the DNA is TGTGCCAGCAGCTTAATAGCGGGGACCACAGATACGCAGTATTTT. It translates to CASSLIAGTTDTQYF.

The chain is built from TRBV5-1 and TRBJ2-5, with D possibly being TRBD2 (6 bases). The DNA matches TRBJ2-7 better at its end, which makes the J call doubtful. Germline V CDR1 and CDR2: SGHRS, YFSETQ. This CDR3 has 14 amino acids. CDR3 sequence reads: CASRTSGESHEQYF. The CDR3 nucleotides read TGCGCCAGCAGAACTTCGGGGGAAAGCCACGAGCAGTACTTC.

The chain recombines TRBV5-4 with TRBJ2-1; 13 bases align to TRBD2. V was clipped by 5 bases and J by 12 bases; unmatched bases: 14. There are 16 residues in the CDR3. Germline V gene sequence: CDR1 SGHNT, CDR2 YYREEE (reference sequence). The CDR3 spells CASSLGLAGDGTRQFF. The DNA for the CDR3 is TGTGCCAGCAGTCTCGGACTAGCGGGAGATGGTACTAGGCAGTTCTTC.

With respect to this clone: At one end, the junction sequence differs from germline, possibly due to a read error. This CDR3 reads CSSSLVTVSSYEQYF. The CDR3 DNA follows: TGTTCCAGCAGCTTAGTTACAGTTTCATCCTACGAGCAGTACTTC. The chain recombines TRBV7-9 with TRBJ2-7; D remains unclear. Germline V gives CDR1 SEHNR, CDR2 FQNEAQ (reference sequence). This CDR3 is built from 15 residues.

The chain joins TRBV30 to TRBJ2-4; 8 bases map to TRBD2. V trimming: 0 bases; J trimming: 7 bases; junction bases outside the gene matches: 14. The CDR3 contains 17 residues. Germline CDR1 and CDR2: GTSNPN and SVGIG (reference sequence). As DNA, the CDR3 is TGTGCCTGGAGTGTAGCTGGGGCATTCGGGGGGGGCAACATTCAGTACTTC. Amino acid sequence: CAWSVAGAFGGGNIQYF.